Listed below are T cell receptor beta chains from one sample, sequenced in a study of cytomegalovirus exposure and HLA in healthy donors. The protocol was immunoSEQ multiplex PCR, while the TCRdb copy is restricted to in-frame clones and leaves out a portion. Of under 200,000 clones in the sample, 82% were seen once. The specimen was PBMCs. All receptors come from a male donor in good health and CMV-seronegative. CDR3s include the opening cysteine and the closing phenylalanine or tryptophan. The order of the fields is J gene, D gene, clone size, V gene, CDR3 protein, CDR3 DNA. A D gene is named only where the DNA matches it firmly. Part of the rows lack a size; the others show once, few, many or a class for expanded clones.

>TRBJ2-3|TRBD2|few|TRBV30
CAWSPGLALTDTQYF
TGTGCCTGGAGTCCCGGACTAGCGCTCACAGATACGCAGTATTTT
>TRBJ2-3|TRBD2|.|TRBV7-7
CASSEGLAGGLSTDTQYF
TGTGCCAGCAGCGAGGGACTAGCGGGGGGCCTGAGCACAGATACGCAGTATTTT
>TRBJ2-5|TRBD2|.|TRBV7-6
CASTPLAGGPETQYF
TGTGCCAGCACCCCACTAGCGGGAGGGCCAGAGACCCAGTACTTC
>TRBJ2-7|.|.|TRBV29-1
CSVVPVLYEQYF
TGCAGCGTTGTGCCGGTTCTTTACGAGCAGTACTTC
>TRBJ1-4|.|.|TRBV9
CASSTQVAPNEKLFF
TGTGCCAGCAGCACCCAGGTGGCGCCTAATGAAAAACTGTTTTTT
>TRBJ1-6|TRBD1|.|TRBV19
CASSTARLGQAPSPLHF
TGTGCCAGTAGTACCGCCCGGCTGGGACAGGCGCCTTCACCCCTCCACTTT
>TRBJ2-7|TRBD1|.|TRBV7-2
CASSLDRGRDEQYF
TGTGCCAGCAGCTTAGACAGGGGGCGCGACGAGCAGTACTTC
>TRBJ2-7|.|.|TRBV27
CASSSPLSYEQYF
TGTGCCAGCAGTTCCCCCCTCTCCTACGAGCAGTACTTC
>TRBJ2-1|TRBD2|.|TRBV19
CASSGGLAGSYNEQFF
TGTGCCAGTAGTGGGGGACTAGCAGGCTCCTACAATGAGCAGTTCTTC
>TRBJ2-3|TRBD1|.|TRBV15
CATSRAGTGTDTQYF
TGTGCCACCAGCAGAGCCGGGACAGGCACAGATACGCAGTATTTT
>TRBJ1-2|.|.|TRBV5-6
CASTIGLSYGYTF
TGTGCCAGCACCATCGGACTGAGCTATGGCTACACCTTC
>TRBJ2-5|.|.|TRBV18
CASSPLRGRADKETQYF
TGTGCCAGCTCACCACTTAGGGGCCGCGCGGACAAAGAGACCCAGTACTTC
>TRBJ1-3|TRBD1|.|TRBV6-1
CASSATGDSGNTIYF
TGTGCCAGCAGTGCAACAGGGGACTCTGGAAACACCATATATTTT
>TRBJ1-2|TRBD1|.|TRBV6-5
CASRERGQVGYGYTF
TGTGCCAGCAGGGAGAGGGGACAGGTCGGCTATGGCTACACCTTC
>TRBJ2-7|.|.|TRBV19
CASSSRVDTYEQYF
TGTGCCAGTAGTAGTCGTGTCGACACCTACGAGCAGTACTTC
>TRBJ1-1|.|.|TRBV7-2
CASSPDRLNTEAFF
TGTGCCAGCAGCCCCGACAGGCTGAACACTGAAGCTTTCTTT
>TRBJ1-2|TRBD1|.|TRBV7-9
CASSLLGTGGDGYGYTF
TGTGCCAGCAGCTTATTGGGGACAGGGGGCGACGGCTATGGCTACACCTTC
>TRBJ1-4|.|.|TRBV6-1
CASFGNSEGGKLFF
TGTGCCAGCTTCGGGAACAGTGAAGGGGGAAAACTGTTTTTT
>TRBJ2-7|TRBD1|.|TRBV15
CATSRDSPGTGASYEQYF
TGTGCCACCAGCAGAGATTCCCCCGGGACAGGAGCATCCTACGAGCAGTACTTC
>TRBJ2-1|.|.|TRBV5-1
CASSPPRSHDINEQFF
TGCGCCAGCAGCCCGCCCCGGAGCCACGATATCAATGAGCAGTTCTTC
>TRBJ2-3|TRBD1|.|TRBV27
CASSSNRDRGTDTQYF
TGTGCCAGCAGTTCGAACCGGGACAGGGGCACAGATACGCAGTATTTT
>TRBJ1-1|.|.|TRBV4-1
CASSQDRPGGGTEAFF
TGCGCCAGCAGCCAAGACCGACCTGGGGGGGGCACTGAAGCTTTCTTT
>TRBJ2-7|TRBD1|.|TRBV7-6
CASSHRGLGYEQYF
TGTGCCAGCAGCCACAGGGGTCTCGGCTACGAGCAGTACTTC
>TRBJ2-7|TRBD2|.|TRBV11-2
CASSLVRGVAYEQYF
TGTGCCAGCAGCTTAGTGCGGGGGGTTGCGTACGAGCAGTACTTC
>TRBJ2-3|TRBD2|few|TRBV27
CASRLTSGSTDTQYF
TGTGCCAGCAGACTGACTAGCGGGAGCACAGATACGCAGTATTTT
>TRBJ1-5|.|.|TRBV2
CASSKEGVPNQPQHF
TGTGCCAGCAGTAAGGAAGGGGTTCCCAATCAGCCCCAGCATTTT
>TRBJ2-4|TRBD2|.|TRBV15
CATSRDLTAGENIQYF
TGTGCCACCAGCAGAGATCTAACGGCGGGAGAGAACATTCAGTACTTC
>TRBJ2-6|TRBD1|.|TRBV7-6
CASSARDRGRLSGANVLTF
TGTGCCAGCAGCGCCCGGGACAGGGGGAGGCTCTCTGGGGCCAACGTCCTGACTTTC
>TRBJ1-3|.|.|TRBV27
CASSFTSSGNTIYF
TGTGCCAGCAGTTTCACGAGCTCTGGAAACACCATATATTTT
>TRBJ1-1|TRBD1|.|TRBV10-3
CAISDLGTGGTEAFF
TGTGCCATCAGTGACCTGGGGACAGGGGGCACTGAAGCTTTCTTT
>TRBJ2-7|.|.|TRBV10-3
CAITEQGREQYF
TGTGCCATCACCGAACAGGGCCGGGAGCAGTACTTC
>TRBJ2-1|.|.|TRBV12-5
CASGAHGNSYNEQFF
TGTGCTAGTGGTGCTCACGGGAACTCCTACAATGAGCAGTTCTTC
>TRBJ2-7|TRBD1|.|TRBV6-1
CASSLRDRGHEQYF
TGTGCCAGCAGCCTACGGGACAGGGGCCACGAGCAGTACTTC
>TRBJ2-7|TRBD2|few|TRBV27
CASSLLASGGLAYEQYF
TGTGCCAGCAGTTTATTGGCTAGCGGGGGGCTAGCCTACGAGCAGTACTTC
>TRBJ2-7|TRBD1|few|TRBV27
CASSLGQTYEQYF
TGTGCCAGCAGTCTGGGACAGACCTACGAGCAGTACTTC
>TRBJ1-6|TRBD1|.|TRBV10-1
CASSEAGGSSPLHF
TGCGCCAGCAGTGAGGCAGGGGGAAGCTCACCCCTCCACTTT
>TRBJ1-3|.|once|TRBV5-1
CASSGGYSGNTIYF
TGCGCCAGCAGCGGCGGATACTCTGGAAACACCATATATTTT
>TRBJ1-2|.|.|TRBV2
CASSERQASNYGYTF
TGTGCCAGCAGTGAAAGGCAGGCTTCTAACTATGGCTACACCTTC